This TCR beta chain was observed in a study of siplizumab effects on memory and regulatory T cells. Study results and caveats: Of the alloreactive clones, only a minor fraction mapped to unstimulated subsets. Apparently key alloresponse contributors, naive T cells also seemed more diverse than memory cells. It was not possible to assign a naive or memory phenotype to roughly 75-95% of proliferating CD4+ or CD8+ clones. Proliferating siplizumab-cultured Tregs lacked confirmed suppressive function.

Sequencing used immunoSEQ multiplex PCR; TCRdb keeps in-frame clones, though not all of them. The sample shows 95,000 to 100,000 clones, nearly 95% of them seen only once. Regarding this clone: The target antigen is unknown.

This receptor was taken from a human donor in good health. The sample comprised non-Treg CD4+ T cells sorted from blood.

CDR3 bases: TGCAGCGTCCGTAATAGCAGTGCAACCAAAAACATTCAGTACTTC. This codes for CSVRNSSATKNIQYF. The chain recombines TRBV29-1 with TRBJ2-4; the D is unclear. CDR1 is SQVTM, CDR2 ANQGSEA, per germline. The V and J ends lost 6 bases and 2 bases respectively, with 17 bases between them. This CDR3 comprises 15 residues.